This TCR beta chain was observed in a study of shared clonotypes between healthy human individuals. The team ran DNA from unsorted PBMCs on ten immunoSEQ deep assay plates for sequencing. Original handling: For the immunoSEQ data, sequences were junction-only without quality scores, so filtering differed. Assay used: immunoSEQ multiplex PCR; TCRdb lists only in-frame clones, some missing. The V and J calls and clone size were taken over from that table, and D and trimming were inferred from the DNA. The sample has roughly 500,000 clones, approximately 79% seen once. The CDR3 totals 13 residues. V was pared by 2 bases and J by 5 bases, with 12 bases between. Germline V lookup: CDR1 GTSNPN, CDR2 SVGIG (reference sequence). The study, taken as a whole, reports: Among donors, clonotype sharing was expected to be affected by sequencing depth.

Comments on this clone: Its antigen is currently unknown.

The sample consisted of PBMCs. This receptor was identified in a woman between 40 and 55 years old in good health. Some clones in this sample may be carry-over from other donors' samples. The chain combines TRBV30 with TRBJ1-2; the D is unclear. The CDR3: CAWSTGHLYGYTF. CDR3 sequence (DNA): TGTGCCTGGAGTACTGGGCACTTGTATGGCTACACCTTC.